These 16 T cell receptor beta chains were all obtained from the same sample, sequenced in a study of regulatory T cells in long-lasting Graves disease. As to time point: newly diagnosed GD, antithyroid drugs for less than 3 months. The TCR library was prepared using RNA isolated from PBMCs. Both iRepertoire HTBI primers and Arm-PCR of CDR3 regions were used to build the TCR beta libraries. TCRdb itself ran the multiplex PCR reads through MiXCR, one entry per CDR3 protein. This table holds about 540,000 distinct CDR3 sequences, around an eighth found once. These same data were also listed under a study on T cells in Graves' hyperthyroidism and ophthalmopathy.

Source: peripheral blood mononuclear cells (PBMCs), taken at new diagnosis, from a patient treated with antithyroid drugs. The receptor set was obtained from a young man with Graves disease.

This clonotype was seen a few times. A much larger clonotype is one base distant, so this may be a read error. V usage is TRBV24-1 and J usage is TRBJ2-2; 7 bases are shared with TRBD1. CDR1 is KGHDR, CDR2 SFDVKD, per germline. CDR3 size: 17 residues. V was pared by 1 base and J by 6 bases, with 10 bases of the junction left unmatched. This CDR3 reads CATSDFETGKDAGELFF. CDR3 bases: TGTGCCACCAGTGATTTCGAGACAGGGAAGGACGCCGGGGAGCTGTTTTTT.

At least ten counts were recorded for this clonotype. The chain combines TRBV3-1 with TRBJ1-1, with D perhaps matching TRBD1 (5 bases). Germline assignment: CDR1 LGHDT and CDR2 YNNKEL (reference sequence). V gave up 3 bases and J gave up 3 bases, with 11 bases separating them. The CDR3 spans 14 residues. The CDR3 loop reads CASSHRGGDTEAFF. The CDR3 DNA is TGTGCCAGCAGCCATCGGGGGGGGGACACTGAAGCTTTCTTT.

This clonotype was seen a few times. This chain connects TRBV14 to TRBJ2-1; no definite D call. The DNA end is more similar to TRBJ2-5, so the J call may be wrong. Germline-derived CDR1 and CDR2 are SGHDN and FVKESK. The CDR3 spans 18 residues. CDR3 DNA sequence: TGTGCCAGCAGCCAAGCCGCAGACTGGACCCGTAAGATGGAGACCCAGTACTTC. Translated, it gives CASSQAADWTRKMETQYF.

V gene TRBV9 combines with J gene TRBJ2-1; 11 bases line up with TRBD2. CDR1 is SGDLS, CDR2 YYNGEE, per germline. V shed 5 bases, J shed 7 bases, and the junction held 8 bases outside the gene matches. CDR3 length equals 15 residues. This CDR3 reads CASSSGRAVGNEQFF. CDR3 sequence (DNA): TGTGCCAGCAGTAGCGGGAGGGCCGTGGGTAATGAGCAGTTCTTC.

J is TRBJ2-2 and V is TRBV15; unclear D gene. The V end was cut by 2 bases, the J end by 5 bases, with 12 bases between. The CDR3 contains 15 residues. Germline CDR1 LNHNV, CDR2 YYDKDF (reference sequence). The CDR3: CATSRTGFRTGELFF. For the CDR3, the DNA is TGTGCCACCAGCAGAACGGGCTTCCGTACCGGGGAGCTGTTTTTT.

At least ten counts were recorded for this clonotype. The genes are TRBV12-3 or TRBV12-4 and TRBJ1-1, with 7 bases lining up with TRBD1. The CDR3 extends over 14 amino acids. Trimming at V came to 6 bases and at J to 5 bases, leaving 9 bases not matched to a gene. CDR3 in DNA: TGTGCCAGCAGAATCGACAGGGCTAGGACTGAAGCTTTCTTT. This sequence encodes CASRIDRARTEAFF.

The chain employs TRBV30 and TRBJ2-3, with 7 nucleotides matching TRBD1. With 5 bases clipped from V and 1 base from J, the junction kept 3 bases outside the gene matches. Germline values: CDR1 GTSNPN, CDR2 SVGIG (reference sequence). The CDR3 covers 13 residues. CDR3 region: CAWVGQGTDTQYF. CDR3 nucleotides: TGTGCCTGGGTTGGACAGGGCACAGATACGCAGTATTTT.

This clonotype has a single count. J is TRBJ1-6 and V is TRBV6-2 or TRBV6-3; 10 bases are a match to TRBD1. The CDR3 spans 17 residues. The V gene's germline CDR1 is MNHEY and CDR2 SVGEGT. The trim removed 5 bases at V and 1 base at J, leaving 5 bases unmatched. CDR3 sequence reads: CASSTRDRGSYNSPLHF. DNA of the CDR3: TGTGCCAGCAGTACCCGGGACAGGGGTTCCTATAATTCACCCCTCCACTTT.

Many counts were recorded for this clonotype. This chain links TRBV15 with TRBJ2-1, with 13 bases matching TRBD2. V shed 2 bases, J shed 2 bases, and the junction held 6 bases outside the gene matches. The CDR3 consists of 18 residues. Germline-derived CDR1 and CDR2 are LNHNV and YYDKDF (reference sequence). CDR3 amino acids: CATSRSRTSGSPYNEQFF. The CDR3 nucleotides are TGTGCCACCAGCAGATCCCGGACTAGCGGGAGCCCCTACAATGAGCAGTTCTTC.

As concerns this clonotype: A much larger clone sits a single nucleotide away, making a read error possible. The V gene is TRBV2, the J gene TRBJ1-1; tentatively, D is TRBD1 (5 bases). Germline-derived CDR1 and CDR2 are SNHLY and FYNNEI. CDR3 length: 13 amino acids. The CDR3 coding sequence is TGTGCCAGCAGGACCGAGGGGAACACTGAAGCTCTCTTT. Translation: CASRTEGNTEALF.

Points on this clonotype: This sequence may be a read error, since a much larger clone differs from it by one base. The chain has TRBV24-1 and TRBJ2-1, with 15 nucleotides matching TRBD2. The CDR3 spans 16 residues. Per germline, CDR1 KGHDR and CDR2 SFDVKD. The CDR3 region is CTTSDSGLAGGGEQFF. The CDR3 nucleotides are TGTACCACCAGTGATTCGGGACTAGCGGGAGGCGGTGAGCAGTTCTTC.

This clonotype has ten or more counts. This chain connects TRBV27 to TRBJ2-7; possibly TRBD1 for D (6 bases). Trimming left V 8 bases short and J 2 bases short, with 13 bases between. This CDR3 has 13 amino acids. Germline CDR1 is MNHEY and CDR2 is SMNVEV (reference sequence). The CDR3 nucleotides are TGTGCCAGCGTCCACGGGGACACCTACGAGCAGTACTTC. This gives the protein CASVHGDTYEQYF.

This clonotype was observed many times. The chain has TRBV5-1 and TRBJ2-3; D might be TRBD1 (5 bases). Trimming removed 4 bases at V and 4 bases at J, with 10 bases between. The CDR3 length is 13 residues. Germline CDR1 reads SGHRS; CDR2 reads YFSETQ. The CDR3, as DNA: TGCGCCAGCAGCGACCAGGGATCAGATACGCAGTATTTT. Translation gives CASSDQGSDTQYF. Full variable domain (remainder filled in from reference TRBV5-1 and TRBJ2-3): KAGVTQTPRYLIKTRGQQVTLSCSPISGHRSVSWYQQTPGQGLQFLFEYFSETQRNKGNFPGRFSGRQFSNSRSEMNVSTLELGDSALYLCASSDQGSDTQYFGPGTRLTVL.

About this clonotype: This may arise from a read error, as a much more abundant clone is one base away. The chain recombines TRBV7-2 with TRBJ2-7; D tentatively reads TRBD1 or TRBD2 (5 bases each). This CDR3 region has 18 residues. Germline CDR1 SGHTA, CDR2 FQGNSA. The V gene lost 7 bases and the J gene lost 5 bases, with 30 bases spanning the gap. CDR3 in amino acids: CASILIGGRAGRFDEQYF. DNA of the CDR3: TGTGCCAGCATCCTTATCGGAGGAAGGGCAGGGCGGTTCGACGAGCAGTACTTC. Full variable domain (missing parts from reference TRBV7-2 and TRBJ2-7): GAGVSQSPSNKVTEKGKDVELRCDPISGHTALYWYRQSLGQGLEFLIYFQGNSAPDKSGLPSDRFSAERTGGSVSTLTIQRTQQEDSAVYLCASILIGGRAGRFDEQYFGPGTRLTVT.

This clonotype was counted only a few times. The rearrangement uses TRBV20-1 and TRBJ2-1, with 7 nucleotides matching TRBD2. This CDR3 has 12 amino acids. CDR1 and CDR2 from the germline V gene are DFQATT and SNEGSKA (reference sequence). V lost 2 bases, J lost 13 bases, and 8 bases stayed unmatched. The CDR3 region has the DNA TGCAGTGCTAGACGGCCCAGCGGGATTCAGTTCTTC. Protein sequence: CSARRPSGIQFF.

This clonotype was detected many times. The chain is built from TRBV10-3 and TRBJ2-7; 10 bases line up with TRBD2. Germline CDR1 reads ENHRY; CDR2 reads SYGVKD. The ends lost 5 bases at V and 7 bases at J; junction bases unmatched: 14. The CDR3 is 16 amino acids. CDR3 amino acids: CAISRQTAGGQEEQYF. The CDR3 DNA reads TGTGCCATCAGTCGCCAGACAGCGGGAGGGCAGGAAGAGCAGTACTTC.